The 27 T cell receptor beta chains below were found in one sample sequenced in a study of ipilimumab plus nivolumab after autologous stem cell transplantation. Assay: immunoSEQ multiplex PCR; the TCRdb copy retains only in-frame clones and omits some. The sample includes 17,000 or so clones, approximately 79% seen only once; the top ten take 35% to 40%. Here the sequenced sample was PBMCs, taken in a trial of ipilimumab plus nivolumab as post-transplant consolidation. The receptors were sampled from a male donor with diffuse large B-cell lymphoma.

The rearrangement uses TRBV11-2 and TRBJ2-5, with TRBD1 matching over 7 bases. CDR3 length equals 15 residues. The V gene end was trimmed by 5 bases and the J gene end by 2 bases; junction bases not matched to a gene: 8. Germline V gene sequence: CDR1 SGHAT, CDR2 FQNNGV. Written as DNA, the CDR3 is TGTGCCAGCAGCCGAGGGGACAGTCAGCAAGAGACCCAGTACTTC. Translating it yields CASSRGDSQQETQYF.

The chain is built from TRBV19 and TRBJ1-2; 11 bases match TRBD1. This CDR3 is 15 amino acids long. Germline V CDR1 and CDR2: LNHDA, SQIVND (reference sequence). V was clipped by 6 bases and J by 7 bases; unmatched bases: 10. This CDR3 is CASRRTGGLTAGYTF. The DNA of the CDR3 is TGTGCCAGTAGACGGACAGGGGGCCTCACTGCTGGCTACACCTTC.

This clone has only a few counts. This chain connects TRBV7-9 to TRBJ1-2; 8 positions match TRBD1. Trimming at V came to 4 bases and at J to 10 bases, leaving 5 bases not matched to a gene. The germline gives CDR1 SEHNR, CDR2 FQNEAQ (reference sequence). CDR3 length: 12 amino acids. The CDR3 protein is CASSSPDRDYTF. CDR3 nucleotide sequence: TGTGCCAGCAGCTCCCCGGACAGGGACTACACCTTC.

The CDR3 sequence: CASSRGGDEKLFF. The CDR3 coding sequence is TGTGCCAGCAGCAGGGGAGGAGATGAAAAACTGTTTTTT. This chain links TRBV27 with TRBJ1-4; perhaps TRBD1 as D (6 bases). The germline gives CDR1 MNHEY, CDR2 SMNVEV (reference sequence). Trimming took off 6 bases at V and 6 bases at J, with 11 bases between the two ends. The CDR3 is made up of 13 amino acids.

The V gene is TRBV2, the J gene TRBJ2-1; no clear D. Germline-derived CDR1 and CDR2 are SNHLY and FYNNEI. This CDR3 is 14 amino acids long. Trimming cost V 2 bases and J 9 bases, with 14 bases left between them. CDR3 amino acids: CASSEFPASVEQFF. DNA for the CDR3: TGTGCCAGCAGTGAATTCCCCGCCTCGGTTGAGCAGTTCTTC.

The CDR3 here is CASRVTGLDIQYF. For the CDR3, the DNA is TGTGCCAGCAGGGTGACAGGGTTGGACATTCAGTACTTC. The chain recombines TRBV5-8 with TRBJ2-4; 7 positions match TRBD1. Looked up from germline, CDR1 is SGHTS and CDR2 is YDEGEE. With 5 bases clipped from V and 8 bases from J, the junction kept 7 bases outside the gene matches. CDR3 length: 13 amino acids.

The rearrangement links TRBV29-1 to TRBJ1-1, with 7 nucleotides matching TRBD1. Germline V gives CDR1 SQVTM, CDR2 ANQGSEA. The CDR3 covers 13 residues. Trimming at V came to 1 base and at J to 1 base, leaving 0 bases not matched to a gene. This chain's CDR3 is CSVEAGGNTEAFF. The DNA of the CDR3 is TGCAGCGTTGAAGCAGGGGGGAACACTGAAGCTTTCTTT.

The V call is TRBV5-1, the J call TRBJ2-1; 7 bases are shared with TRBD1. The germline V gene encodes CDR1 SGHRS and CDR2 YFSETQ. The CDR3 is made up of 15 amino acids. With 3 bases clipped from V and 2 bases from J, the junction kept 5 bases outside the gene matches. CDR3 DNA: TGCGCCAGCAGCTCTCCGGGACAGACCTACAATGAGCAGTTCTTC. Its translation: CASSSPGQTYNEQFF.

V usage is TRBV30 and J usage is TRBJ2-3; D is perhaps TRBD2 (6 bases). In germline, CDR1 is GTSNPN, CDR2 SVGIG (reference sequence). The CDR3 sequence is 16 residues long. V was pared by 1 base and J by 1 base, with 15 bases between. The CDR3: CAWSGRNRRGTDTQYF. The CDR3 DNA reads as TGTGCCTGGAGTGGAAGGAACAGGAGGGGCACAGATACGCAGTATTTT. Together with reference TRBV30 and TRBJ2-3, the CDR3 gives the full variable domain: SQTIHQWPATLVQPVGSPLSLECTVEGTSNPNLYWYRQAAGRGLQLLFYSVGIGQISSEVPQNLSASRPQDRQFILSSKKLLLSDSGFYLCAWSGRNRRGTDTQYFGPGTRLTVL.

CDR3: CASSAGGAQETQYF. For the CDR3, the DNA is TGTGCCAGCAGCGCGGGGGGGGCGCAGGAGACCCAGTACTTC. V gene TRBV9 combines with J gene TRBJ2-5; 8 nucleotides align to TRBD2. From germline, CDR1 is SGDLS and CDR2 YYNGEE. The CDR3 has 14 amino acids. Trimming took 3 bases from V and 5 from J; bases not matched to a gene: 6.

The chain couples TRBV2 to TRBJ1-1; no clear D gene. This CDR3 is built from 14 residues. The germline V gene has CDR1 SNHLY and CDR2 FYNNEI. V was cut by 4 bases and J by 5 bases, with 14 bases left in between. The CDR3, as DNA: TGTGCCAGCAGTGCGCAGTGGGGTAGGACTGAAGCTTTCTTT. This sequence encodes CASSAQWGRTEAFF.

This clone was counted a few times. The V call is TRBV5-1, the J call TRBJ2-5, with 10 nucleotides matching TRBD2. The CDR3 consists of 16 residues. CDR1 and CDR2 from the germline V gene are SGHRS and YFSETQ. Trimming cost V 3 bases and J 2 bases; bases outside gene matches: 7. The CDR3 reads CASSSETSGIQETQYF. The CDR3 DNA follows: TGCGCCAGCAGCTCGGAAACTAGCGGGATACAAGAGACCCAGTACTTC.

This rearrangement joins TRBV11-3 to TRBJ1-2; D gene ambiguous. The germline CDR1 and CDR2 sequences are SGHNT and YENEEA. The CDR3 extends over 12 amino acids. The V gene lost 0 bases and the J gene lost 8 bases, with 7 bases spanning the gap. CDR3 DNA: TGTGCCAGCAGCTTAGAAGCGGGAGGCTACACCTTC. Residues: CASSLEAGGYTF.

The rearrangement links TRBV5-4 to TRBJ2-1; 7 bases match TRBD1. Germline CDR1 is SGHNT and CDR2 is YYREEE (reference sequence). CDR3 length: 14 residues. Germline trimming cut 4 bases from V and 2 bases from J; bases unmatched to any gene: 3. CDR3 region: CASSQGQPYNEQFF. CDR3 sequence (DNA): TGTGCCAGCAGCCAGGGACAGCCCTACAATGAGCAGTTCTTC. Together with reference TRBV5-4 and TRBJ2-1, the CDR3 gives the full variable domain: ETGVTQSPTHLIKTRGQQVTLRCSSQSGHNTVSWYQQALGQGPQFIFQYYREEENGRGNFPPRFSGLQFPNYSSELNVNALELDDSALYLCASSQGQPYNEQFFGPGTRLTVL.

This clone occurred a few times. The chain recombines TRBV2 with TRBJ2-3, with unresolved D. V dropped 1 base and J dropped 2 bases, with 7 bases sitting between them. The CDR3 runs to 14 residues. Germline CDR1 SNHLY, CDR2 FYNNEI. The CDR3 DNA reads as TGTGCCAGCAGTGAAGACGGGCTCACAGATACGCAGTATTTT. This sequence encodes CASSEDGLTDTQYF.

This clone was seen only once. The genes are TRBV4-2 and TRBJ2-1, with unresolved D. The CDR3 length is 15 residues. CDR1 is LGHNA, CDR2 YNFKEQ, per germline. Trimming cost V 0 bases and J 12 bases, with 18 bases left between them. The CDR3 loop reads CASSQDYARQLVQFF. CDR3 nucleotides: TGTGCCAGCAGCCAAGATTATGCTCGCCAATTAGTGCAGTTCTTC.

The rearrangement links TRBV27 to TRBJ1-3, with D hard to call. Trimming took 2 bases from V and 3 from J, leaving 5 bases between them. Germline CDR1 is MNHEY and CDR2 is SMNVEV (reference sequence). The CDR3 loop spans 13 amino acids. The CDR3: CASSLAFGNTIYF. CDR3 nucleotide sequence: TGTGCCAGCAGTTTAGCCTTTGGAAACACCATATATTTT.

This rearrangement joins TRBV7-2 to TRBJ1-1; perhaps TRBD1 as D (5 bases). This CDR3 has 15 residues. Trimming removed 1 base at V and 4 bases at J, with 13 bases between. In germline, CDR1 is SGHTA, CDR2 FQGNSA. CDR3 region: CASSLEPGRITEAFF. The CDR3 DNA is TGTGCCAGCAGCTTAGAGCCAGGGAGGATCACTGAAGCTTTCTTT.

Written as DNA, the CDR3 is TGCGCCAGCAGCCAAGAGGTTAGCGGGTACTACGAGCAGTACTTC. Its translation: CASSQEVSGYYEQYF. The V gene is TRBV4-1, the J gene TRBJ2-5; 7 nucleotides line up with TRBD2. The end of the DNA fits TRBJ2-7 better, so the J call may be wrong. CDR1 is MGHRA, CDR2 YSYEKL, per germline. The CDR3 runs 15 residues.

The J gene is TRBJ2-7, the V gene TRBV6-1; no clear D. CDR3 length: 12 residues. Deletions cut 8 bases from V and 4 bases from J, with 12 bases between. CDR1 is MNHNS and CDR2 is SASEGT in the germline V gene. CDR3 region: CASVAVLYEQYF. The CDR3 DNA follows: TGTGCCAGCGTGGCAGTACTATACGAGCAGTACTTC.

The chain couples TRBV6-5 to TRBJ2-1; 7 nucleotides agree with TRBD1. J was trimmed by 5 bases and V by 6 bases; bases with no gene match: 10. The CDR3 has 15 residues. Per germline, CDR1 MNHEY and CDR2 SVGAGI. The CDR3 here is CASRPLGDSHNEQFF. CDR3 DNA sequence: TGTGCCAGCAGACCCTTGGGGGACAGCCACAATGAGCAGTTCTTC.

The chain links TRBV5-1 to TRBJ2-5, with D maybe TRBD2 (6 bases). Germline CDR1 reads SGHRS; CDR2 reads YFSETQ. Trimming took 3 bases from V and 4 from J, leaving 10 bases between them. The CDR3 totals 13 residues. The CDR3 protein is CASSSGELETQYF. For the CDR3, the DNA is TGCGCCAGCAGCTCGGGGGAGTTAGAGACCCAGTACTTC.

This chain uses TRBV5-1 with TRBJ2-2, with D tentatively TRBD1 or TRBD2 (5 bases each). The CDR3 contains 15 residues. Germline V gene lookup returns CDR1 SGHRS and CDR2 YFSETQ. V lost 5 bases to trimming and J lost 6 bases, with 17 bases between them. The CDR3 DNA reads TGCGCCAGCAGTAGCCACGAGGGGCCTTCCGGGGAGCTGTTTTTT. Encoded protein: CASSSHEGPSGELFF.

V and J are TRBV4-1 and TRBJ2-3, with TRBD2 matching over 8 bases. Trimming took 4 bases from V and 4 from J; bases not matched to a gene: 4. This CDR3 has 14 residues. Germline values: CDR1 MGHRA, CDR2 YSYEKL. CDR3 amino acids: CASSLRTSPDTQYF. The CDR3 region has the DNA TGCGCCAGCAGCCTTAGGACTAGCCCAGATACGCAGTATTTT.

A single count supports this clone. The J gene is TRBJ1-2, the V gene TRBV6-1; weak D call: TRBD1 (6 bases). V shed 0 bases and J shed 7 bases, with 12 bases lying between them. Per the germline V gene, CDR1 is MNHNS and CDR2 is SASEGT. CDR3 size: 14 residues. The CDR3 region has the DNA TGTGCCAGCAGTGAAGCCCAGGGGTTGGGTGGCTACACCTTC. Protein product: CASSEAQGLGGYTF.

This clone was observed a few times. V is TRBV10-2 and J is TRBJ1-2, with TRBD1 as a possible D gene (6 bases). The CDR3 totals 12 residues. V lost 2 bases and J lost 6, with 7 bases in between. Per the germline V gene, CDR1 is WSHSY and CDR2 is SAAADI. CDR3 DNA sequence: TGCGCCAGCAGTGAGGACAGGCATGGCTACACCTTC. Protein: CASSEDRHGYTF.

The V gene is TRBV29-1, the J gene TRBJ2-7, with D perhaps assigned TRBD1 or TRBD2 (5 bases each). CDR3 size: 13 residues. The V end was cut by 4 bases, the J end by 5 bases, with 15 bases between. Germline CDR1 and CDR2: SQVTM and ANQGSEA. The CDR3 here is CSVVRDVSNEQYF. CDR3 sequence (DNA): TGCAGCGTTGTCAGGGACGTAAGCAACGAGCAGTACTTC.